These T cell receptor beta chains were read from a single sample in a study of T cells after yellow fever vaccination. TCRdb ran MiXCR on the 5' RACE reads and lists one entry per CDR3 protein. Here the sample spans some 300,000 distinct CDR3 sequences, under 9% being singletons. The sequencing used CD4+ T cells sorted from PBMCs, collected 5 days after the yellow fever booster vaccination. The origin of the receptors is a man younger than 30 who received the YFV17D yellow fever vaccine. Each CDR3 is given with its conserved first and last residue. A D gene is named only where the DNA matches it firmly. Size is omitted from some rows. Given values are once, few, many or a class for expanded clones.

j_call clone_size cdr3_length v_call d_call cdr3_nt cdr3_aa
TRBJ1-6 . 15 TRBV9 TRBD1 TGTGCCAGCAGCGTAGATGGACAGGAGAATTCACCCCTCCACTTT CASSVDGQENSPLHF
TRBJ2-7 . 14 TRBV5-6 TRBD2 TGTGCCAGCATAGGGACTAGCGGGGGCTACGAGCAGTACTTC CASIGTSGGYEQYF
TRBJ2-5 . 16 TRBV6-5 TRBD2 TGTGCCAGCAGACGCCTGGCGGGGGGAAACCAAGAGACCCAGTACTTC CASRRLAGGNQETQYF
TRBJ1-5 . 15 TRBV9 . TGTGCCAGCAGCTCGGGCCCCTTGGGCAATCAGCCCCAGCATTTT CASSSGPLGNQPQHF
TRBJ2-1 . 15 TRBV5-4 . TGTGCCAGCAGCCCCGGGGGTAGGGGCGGGAATGAGCAGTTCTTC CASSPGGRGGNEQFF
TRBJ2-3 . 15 TRBV28 . TGTGCCACCTTAAATGGGGGGCAAGGAGCAGATACGCAGTATTTT CATLNGGQGADTQYF
TRBJ2-6 . 16 TRBV7-7 TRBD1 TGTGCCAGCAGCCCACAGGGGGAAGCTGGGGCCAACGTCCTGACTTTC CASSPQGEAGANVLTF
TRBJ2-5 many 11 TRBV29-1 . TGCAGCGTTGAAGAAGCGGCGACCCAGTACTTC CSVEEAATQYF
TRBJ2-2 . 18 TRBV3-1 TRBD2 TGTGCCAGCAGCGTAGGACTAGCGGGGGGGCCCGACACCGGGGAGCTGTTTTTT CASSVGLAGGPDTGELFF
TRBJ2-7 . 15 TRBV9 TRBD2 TGTGCCAGCAGCCCACTAGCGGGGGTATCGGGTGAGCAGTACTTC CASSPLAGVSGEQYF
TRBJ2-1 few 15 TRBV4-2 TRBD1 TGTGCCAGCAGCCCTGAAGGGACAGGGGACAATGAGCAGTTCTTC CASSPEGTGDNEQFF
TRBJ1-2 . 14 TRBV28 . TGTGCCAGTACTTCGCCAACAGGGTGGGGAGGCTACACCTTC CASTSPTGWGGYTF
TRBJ1-5 few 14 TRBV6-1 . TGTGCCAGCTACCTCTCGGTGGGTAATCAGCCCCAGCATTTT CASYLSVGNQPQHF
TRBJ2-3 . 14 TRBV7-3 . TGTGCCAGCAGCTTAAAGCTAGCGACAGATACGCAGTATTTT CASSLKLATDTQYF
TRBJ2-1 many 13 TRBV24-1 . TGTGCCACCAGTGTGGCAGGGAATTTTGAGCAGTTCTTC CATSVAGNFEQFF
TRBJ2-5 . 15 TRBV7-2 . TGTGCCAGCAGCCCGGGGACCCAGGGGTACGAGACCCAGTACTTC CASSPGTQGYETQYF
TRBJ2-4 few 16 TRBV5-1 TRBD1 TGCGCCAGCAGCTTGAGGGACAGGGGTTCCAAAAACATTCAGTACTTC CASSLRDRGSKNIQYF
TRBJ2-3 many 17 TRBV6-6 . TGTGCCAGCAGTTACCCCAGAGAAGGGTCTAGCACAGATACGCAGTATTTT CASSYPREGSSTDTQYF
TRBJ2-1 . 17 TRBV27 TRBD2 TGTGCCAGCAGTCGACTCGGGGGGGGACAAGTAGTGAATGAGCAGTTCTTC CASSRLGGGQVVNEQFF
TRBJ2-5 few 14 TRBV2 . TGTGCCAGCAGTGACTCCAGGGCCCAAGAGACCCAGTACTTC CASSDSRAQETQYF
TRBJ2-5 few 16 TRBV5-4 TRBD2 TGTGCCAGCAGCCCCTCAGGTACTAGCGGACAAGAGACCCAGTACTTC CASSPSGTSGQETQYF
TRBJ2-7 few 13 TRBV7-9 . TGTGCCAGCAGCTCTTGGGGAGTATACGAGCAGTACTTC CASSSWGVYEQYF
TRBJ1-1 many 16 TRBV6-5 . TGTGCCAGCAGTTACCGCTTAGGGGGGCTTGGGACTGAAGCTTTCTTT CASSYRLGGLGTEAFF
TRBJ2-5 . 15 TRBV19 . TGTGCCAGTAGTCCTATACGAACCGAGGGGGAGACCCAGTACTTC CASSPIRTEGETQYF
TRBJ2-7 . 15 TRBV5-1 . TGCGCCAGCAGCTTGGCCGGGACGCGCTCCTACGAGCAGTACTTC CASSLAGTRSYEQYF
TRBJ2-1 many 10 TRBV7-9 . TGTGCCAGCAGCGGTAGGGAGCAGTTCTTC CASSGREQFF
TRBJ2-1 few 15 TRBV24-1 . TGTGCCACCAGTGACCCAGACTCCCACCCGAATGAGCAGTTCTTC CATSDPDSHPNEQFF
TRBJ1-5 many 15 TRBV5-1 . TGCGCCAGCAGCTTGGAAGGGGAAAGCAATCAGCCCCAGCATTTT CASSLEGESNQPQHF
TRBJ2-3 . 15 TRBV7-3 . TGTGCCAGCAGCCCGGACTACCTAAGCACAGATACGCAGTATTTT CASSPDYLSTDTQYF
TRBJ1-2 many 13 TRBV7-9 . TGTGCCAGCAGCTCGGACATTAACTATGGCTACACCTTC CASSSDINYGYTF
TRBJ1-1 few 13 TRBV10-3 . TGTGCCATCAGGGGCCCAGGGGACACTGAAGCTTTCTTT CAIRGPGDTEAFF
TRBJ1-5 many 13 TRBV6-5 . TGTGCCAGCAGTTACAGGGTGGATCAGCCCCAGCATTTT CASSYRVDQPQHF
TRBJ2-4 few 16 TRBV4-3 . TGCGCCAGCAGCCAAGAGTACACCCTAGCCAAAAACATTCAGTACTTC CASSQEYTLAKNIQYF
TRBJ2-5 . 16 TRBV4-3 . TGCGCCAGCAGCCAAGGTCACTCGGGGATCCAAGAGACCCAGTACTTC CASSQGHSGIQETQYF
TRBJ2-3 . 14 TRBV5-1 . TGCGCCAGCAGCTCTCGGGCAGGAACAGATACGCAGTATTTT CASSSRAGTDTQYF
TRBJ2-6 . 16 TRBV7-3 . TGTGCCAGCAGCTTATGGGCGTTCTCTGGGGCCAACGTCCTGACTTTC CASSLWAFSGANVLTF
TRBJ1-1 many 14 TRBV4-2 TRBD1 TGTGCCAGCAGCCAAGGGGACAGGAACACTGAAGCTTTCTTT CASSQGDRNTEAFF
TRBJ1-4 few 13 TRBV5-6 . TGTGCCAGCAGCCCGCAGGAGAATGAAAAACTGTTTTTT CASSPQENEKLFF
TRBJ1-3 many 14 TRBV7-2 . TGTGCCAGCAGCTCCCTAGGCTCTGGAAACACCATATATTTT CASSSLGSGNTIYF
TRBJ2-2 many 17 TRBV5-1 TRBD1 TGCGCCAGCAGATCTTTGACAGGGGGCTTGAACACCGGGGAGCTGTTTTTT CASRSLTGGLNTGELFF
TRBJ1-1 few 12 TRBV4-1 . TGCGCCAGCAGCCAAGATTCTAGGCGGTACCTCTTT CASSQDSRRYLF
TRBJ2-7 . 16 TRBV18 TRBD2 TGTGCCAGCTCACCGACTGAAGGGACTAGCGTTTACGAGCAGTACTTC CASSPTEGTSVYEQYF
TRBJ2-7 many 12 TRBV6-6 . TGTGCCAGCAGTTACTCGAGGTACGAGCAGTACTTC CASSYSRYEQYF
TRBJ2-7 . 15 TRBV7-2 TRBD1 TGTGCCAGCAGCCACCGACAGGGACACTCCTACGAGCAGTACTTC CASSHRQGHSYEQYF
TRBJ2-1 many 16 TRBV12-3/TRBV12-4 TRBD2 TGTGCCAGCAGTGGGGCTAGCGGGGGGGTAGACAATGAGCAGTTCTTC CASSGASGGVDNEQFF
TRBJ2-3 . 14 TRBV7-2 . TGTGCCAGTGGGGGCTGGGCTAGCACAGATACGCAGTATTTT CASGGWASTDTQYF
TRBJ2-2 few 14 TRBV20-1 TRBD1 TGCAGTGCTAGAGGACAGGGATTAACCGGGGAGCTGTTTTTT CSARGQGLTGELFF
TRBJ2-4 . 13 TRBV20-1 . TGCAGTGCTTCGTGGGGGGCCAAAAACATTCAGTACTTC CSASWGAKNIQYF
TRBJ2-5 . 16 TRBV4-1 TRBD2 TGCGCCAGCAGCCAAGGGGGCCTAGCGGGGCCAAAGACCCAGTACTTC CASSQGGLAGPKTQYF
TRBJ1-2 . 14 TRBV5-5 . TGTGCCAGCAGCTTGGTTGGGGGCATGGGTGGCTACACCTTC CASSLVGGMGGYTF
TRBJ2-1 few 16 TRBV11-3 TRBD2 TGTGCCAGCAGCCCCACTTCTAGCGGGGCCGACAATGAGCAGTTCTTC CASSPTSSGADNEQFF
TRBJ2-3 . 17 TRBV3-1 TRBD2 TGTGCCAGCAGCCTAAAGAGGCGCGGGGGGACTACAGATACGCAGTATTTT CASSLKRRGGTTDTQYF
TRBJ1-5 many 13 TRBV7-6 . TGTGCCAGCAGCTCGGGGGGCTCACAGCCCCAGCATTTT CASSSGGSQPQHF